This T cell receptor (beta chain) stems from a study of blood T cell repertoires in COVID-19 (dated by TCRdb to 2018 to 2021). With regard to the full study: The collaborator samples originated in the United States, Italy and Spain and spanned the acute and convalescent phases of COVID-19. Samples were obtained from the ongoing ImmuneRACE study (first 160 participants) and from 1,200 or so subjects provided by 6 global collaborators. HLA class I and class II types, where available, came from metadata supplied by the sample provider rather than from assay-based typing. Subjects who had been exposed to COVID-19, were actively infected with it, or had recovered from it provided the deeply sampled blood TCRbeta repertoires that made up the dataset. Sample metadata almost always included a de-identified subject ID, COVID-19 status, age in years and sex. The material from the prospective study consisted of cDNA or gDNA derived from T cells, B-cell-depleted T cells, or PBMCs. The repertoires were released in a freely available public database intended as a resource for research on the immune response to SARS-CoV-2. Overall study outcomes, separate from this receptor: How much clinical and demographic metadata was included differed by source and by participant, and the metadata was provided uncurated.

As to this clone: There is no known antigen for this receptor. There are no base qualities to consult, and no much larger clone falls within one base. This sample includes further DNA sequences coding for the same CDR3.

Collaborating institutions collected whole blood in K2EDTA tubes following their own protocols. For TCRbeta analysis, collaborators shipped samples as frozen whole blood, isolated PBMCs, or DNA extracted from either of those sample types. The immunoSEQ Assay, a bias-controlled multiplex PCR, was used to amplify TCRbeta CDR3 regions from genomic DNA. As for the original processing: The number of nucleated cells in each sample was estimated by amplification of reference gene primers within the assay. To quantify the absolute abundance of each unique TCRbeta CDR3 rearrangement, sequence reads were collapsed and filtered. For each sample, productive Simpson clonality was calculated as the square root of Simpson's diversity index across productive rearrangements. TCRdb retrieved this table from immuneACCESS and kept in-frame rearrangements only. Not all clones are present; in checked studies, unresolved V genes account for under half, and no reason is known for the remainder. Clone size and V and J calls were adopted from that table, with D and trimming inferred from the DNA. Recorded for this sample are 360,000 or so clones; 85% to 90% of them occurred a single time. The ten most abundant clones make up 6.5% to 8% of the sample.

Including the terminal cysteine and phenylalanine, the CDR3 comprises 14 residues. Of the read, only the CDR3 DNA is kept; its 42 bases are in frame from base 1. V sheds 6 bases and J sheds 1 base, leaving 12 bases between their ends. As encoded in the germline V gene, CDR1 is MNHEY while CDR2 is SVGAGI. The rearranged segments are TRBV6-5 and TRBJ1-1, with TRBD1 as a weak D call on 5 bases. The source material was peripheral blood. The receptor comes from a man younger than 30 with active or convalescent COVID-19. The CDR3 region reads CASRPGGTNTEAFF. The sequenced DNA: TGTGCCAGCAGACCCGGGGGGACGAACACTGAAGCTTTCTTT.